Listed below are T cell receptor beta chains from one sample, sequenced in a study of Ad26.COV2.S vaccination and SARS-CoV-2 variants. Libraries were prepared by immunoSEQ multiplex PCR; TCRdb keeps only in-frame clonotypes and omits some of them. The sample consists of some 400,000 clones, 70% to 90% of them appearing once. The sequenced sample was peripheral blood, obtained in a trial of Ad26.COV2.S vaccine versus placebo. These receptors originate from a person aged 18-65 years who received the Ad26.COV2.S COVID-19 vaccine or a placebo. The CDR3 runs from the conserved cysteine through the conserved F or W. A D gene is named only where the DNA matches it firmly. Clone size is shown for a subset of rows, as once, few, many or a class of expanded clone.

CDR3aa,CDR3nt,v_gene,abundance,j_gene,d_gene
CASSLEASGSTEQYF,TGTGCCAGCAGCTTAGAAGCTAGCGGGAGTACCGAGCAGTACTTC,TRBV11-2,few,TRBJ2-7,TRBD2
CASRSSGSGANVLTF,TGCGCCAGCAGATCTTCGGGGTCTGGGGCCAACGTCCTGACTTTC,TRBV5-1,-,TRBJ2-6,-
CASSPYRDRTFYGYTF,TGTGCCAGCTCACCATATCGGGACAGGACTTTCTATGGCTACACCTTC,TRBV18,-,TRBJ1-2,TRBD1
CASSLFYRSTTEAFF,TGCGCCAGCAGCTTGTTCTACAGGTCCACCACTGAAGCTTTCTTT,TRBV5-1,-,TRBJ1-1,-
CASSFGSGSYEQYF,TGTGCCAGCAGCTTTGGTAGCGGCTCCTACGAGCAGTACTTC,TRBV5-4,-,TRBJ2-7,-
CASSYRGGLQETQYF,TGTGCCAGCAGTTATCGCGGGGGCCTCCAAGAGACCCAGTACTTC,TRBV2,-,TRBJ2-5,-
CASSGLAGIEQYF,TGTGCCAGCAGCGGGCTAGCGGGTATAGAGCAGTACTTC,TRBV6-6,once,TRBJ2-7,TRBD2
CASRRGGVNSPLHF,TGTGCCAGCAGGAGGGGGGGTGTAAATTCACCCCTCCACTTT,TRBV28,-,TRBJ1-6,-
CASTSSAGGRYEQYF,TGTGCCAGCACCTCTTCCGCGGGAGGGCGGTACGAGCAGTACTTC,TRBV28,-,TRBJ2-7,TRBD2
CASSLTGPDSGNTIYF,TGTGCCAGCAGCTTGACAGGGCCGGACTCTGGAAACACCATATATTTT,TRBV11-2,-,TRBJ1-3,TRBD1
CASSQAPTSEQYF,TGTGCCAGCAGCCAAGCCCCAACTAGCGAGCAGTACTTC,TRBV3-1/TRBV3-2,-,TRBJ2-7,-
CASSESVKAPQYF,TGTGCCAGCAGTGAAAGTGTGAAGGCCCCCCAGTACTTC,TRBV6-1,-,TRBJ2-5,-
CAWSGTEIRARYF,TGTGCCTGGAGTGGGACAGAGATAAGGGCGCGGTACTTC,TRBV30,-,TRBJ2-5,-
CASSLEGGRSDTQYF,TGTGCCAGCAGCTTAGAGGGAGGGAGGTCAGATACGCAGTATTTT,TRBV7-9,-,TRBJ2-3,TRBD2
CASSLDREGQYF,TGTGCCAGCAGCTTAGATAGGGAAGGCCAGTACTTC,TRBV11-3,-,TRBJ2-5,-
CASSSRGSGNSPLHF,TGTGCCAGCAGCTCCAGGGGAAGCGGAAATTCACCCCTCCACTTT,TRBV5-8,-,TRBJ1-6,-
CASVRLAGDNEQFF,TGTGCCAGCGTTCGTCTAGCGGGAGACAATGAGCAGTTCTTC,TRBV7-9,once,TRBJ2-1,TRBD2
CASLAGGLTEAFF,TGTGCCAGTCTGGCAGGGGGCCTAACTGAAGCTTTCTTT,TRBV19,-,TRBJ1-1,TRBD1
CASSPPTPNTEAFF,TGTGCCAGCAGCCCCCCCACGCCGAACACTGAAGCTTTCTTT,TRBV28,-,TRBJ1-1,-
CASSTLGKNIQYF,TGTGCCAGCAGCACACTGGGCAAAAACATTCAGTACTTC,TRBV7-9,-,TRBJ2-4,-
CASSQIFGGGQIHQPQHF,TGCGCCAGCAGCCAAATATTCGGCGGAGGCCAGATTCATCAGCCCCAGCATTTT,TRBV4-1,-,TRBJ1-5,-
CASSGRGDTGELFF,TGTGCCAGCAGTGGCCGGGGGGACACCGGGGAGCTGTTTTTT,TRBV6-4,-,TRBJ2-2,TRBD2
CASSQGYRGTDWNEQYF,TGTGCCAGCAGCCAGGGTTACAGGGGGACGGACTGGAACGAGCAGTACTTC,TRBV4-2,-,TRBJ2-7,TRBD1
CASGGLATKTEAFF,TGCGCCAGCGGGGGCCTGGCCACAAAAACTGAAGCTTTCTTT,TRBV5-1,-,TRBJ1-1,-
CASSQETGYEQYF,TGCGCCAGCAGCCAAGAAACCGGGTACGAGCAGTACTTC,TRBV4-3,few,TRBJ2-7,-
CAWRGTGNYGYTF,TGTGCCTGGAGGGGGACAGGGAACTATGGCTACACCTTC,TRBV30,once,TRBJ1-2,TRBD1
CASAQQGLGNTIYF,TGTGCTAGTGCCCAACAGGGTCTCGGAAACACCATATATTTT,TRBV12-5,-,TRBJ1-3,-
CASSWGQNYGYTF,TGTGCCAGCAGTTGGGGACAGAACTATGGCTACACCTTC,TRBV28,-,TRBJ1-2,TRBD1
CASSFSTGGYTGELFF,TGTGCCAGCAGCTTTTCGACAGGGGGTTACACCGGGGAGCTGTTTTTT,TRBV7-9,-,TRBJ2-2,TRBD1
CASSLEGYQETQYF,TGCGCCAGCAGCTTGGAAGGTTACCAAGAGACCCAGTACTTC,TRBV5-1,-,TRBJ2-5,-
CASSPGTRGSTDTQYF,TGTGCCAGCAGCCCAGGGACTAGGGGTTCCACAGATACGCAGTATTTT,TRBV11-2,-,TRBJ2-3,TRBD2
CASSQSPGQLYYEQYF,TGCGCCAGCAGCCAATCCCCGGGACAGTTATACTACGAGCAGTACTTC,TRBV4-1,once,TRBJ2-7,TRBD1
CASSQSWQGNTEAFF,TGTGCCAGCAGCCAGTCGTGGCAGGGTAACACTGAAGCTTTCTTT,TRBV7-2,-,TRBJ1-1,-
CASSAGLGFSYEQYF,TGTGCCAGCAGCGCGGGTTTGGGTTTCTCCTACGAGCAGTACTTC,TRBV5-5,-,TRBJ2-7,-
CASSIYRGPQADTQYF,TGTGCCAGCAGCATCTACAGGGGACCCCAAGCAGATACGCAGTATTTT,TRBV7-8,-,TRBJ2-3,TRBD1
CASSYSGDGGNTIYF,TGTGCCAGCAGTTACTCGGGGGACGGTGGAAACACCATATATTTT,TRBV6-5,-,TRBJ1-3,-
CATSDPRGQGEQFF,TGTGCCACCAGTGATCCCCGGGGACAGGGTGAGCAGTTCTTC,TRBV24-1,-,TRBJ2-1,TRBD1
CASSLGGPYEQYF,TGTGCCAGCAGCTTAGGGGGGCCCTACGAGCAGTACTTC,TRBV7-8,few,TRBJ2-7,-
CASSSVGAETQYF,TGTGCCAGCAGCTCGGTGGGGGCGGAGACCCAGTACTTC,TRBV5-4,-,TRBJ2-5,-
CATSAPGLGEKLFF,TGTGCCACCAGTGCCCCAGGACTTGGTGAAAAACTGTTTTTT,TRBV24-1,-,TRBJ1-4,-
CASSPLASGPQETQYF,TGTGCCAGCTCACCATTGGCTAGCGGACCGCAAGAGACCCAGTACTTC,TRBV18,-,TRBJ2-5,TRBD2
CASSFGLADFQETQYF,TGTGCCAGCAGCTTTGGACTAGCGGACTTCCAAGAGACCCAGTACTTC,TRBV7-9,-,TRBJ2-5,TRBD2
CASSLVATEAFF,TGTGCCAGCAGCTTAGTGGCAACTGAAGCTTTCTTT,TRBV7-9,few,TRBJ1-1,-
CASSDPARNEQFF,TGCGCCAGCAGTGATCCTGCTAGGAATGAGCAGTTCTTC,TRBV5-1,-,TRBJ2-1,-
CASSQDDWTEAFF,TGCGCCAGCAGCCAAGATGATTGGACTGAAGCTTTCTTT,TRBV4-1,-,TRBJ1-1,-
CASKKGLEETQYF,TGTGCCAGCAAGAAGGGTTTGGAGGAGACCCAGTACTTC,TRBV2,-,TRBJ2-5,-
CASSQGQGDHGELFF,TGCGCCAGCAGCCAGGGACAGGGGGACCACGGGGAGCTGTTTTTT,TRBV5-1,-,TRBJ2-2,TRBD1
CASSKRGRVKGAYEQYF,TGTGCCAGCAGCAAACGGGGCAGGGTTAAGGGAGCCTACGAGCAGTACTTC,TRBV21-1,-,TRBJ2-7,-
CSASRQTYEQYF,TGCAGTGCTAGTCGCCAGACCTACGAGCAGTACTTC,TRBV20-1,-,TRBJ2-7,-
CASSLKGTGGYGELFF,TGTGCCAGCAGTTTGAAGGGGACAGGGGGTTACGGGGAGCTGTTTTTT,TRBV6-5,-,TRBJ2-2,TRBD1
CASNALGGDNEKLFF,TGTGCCAGCAACGCCCTCGGAGGGGATAATGAAAAACTGTTTTTT,TRBV28,once,TRBJ1-4,-
CASRMRQGNTEAFF,TGTGCCAGCAGGATGCGACAGGGGAACACTGAAGCTTTCTTT,TRBV27,-,TRBJ1-1,TRBD1
CASSHDGNTGELFF,TGTGCCAGCAGCCATGACGGAAACACCGGGGAGCTGTTTTTT,TRBV6-2/TRBV6-3,-,TRBJ2-2,-